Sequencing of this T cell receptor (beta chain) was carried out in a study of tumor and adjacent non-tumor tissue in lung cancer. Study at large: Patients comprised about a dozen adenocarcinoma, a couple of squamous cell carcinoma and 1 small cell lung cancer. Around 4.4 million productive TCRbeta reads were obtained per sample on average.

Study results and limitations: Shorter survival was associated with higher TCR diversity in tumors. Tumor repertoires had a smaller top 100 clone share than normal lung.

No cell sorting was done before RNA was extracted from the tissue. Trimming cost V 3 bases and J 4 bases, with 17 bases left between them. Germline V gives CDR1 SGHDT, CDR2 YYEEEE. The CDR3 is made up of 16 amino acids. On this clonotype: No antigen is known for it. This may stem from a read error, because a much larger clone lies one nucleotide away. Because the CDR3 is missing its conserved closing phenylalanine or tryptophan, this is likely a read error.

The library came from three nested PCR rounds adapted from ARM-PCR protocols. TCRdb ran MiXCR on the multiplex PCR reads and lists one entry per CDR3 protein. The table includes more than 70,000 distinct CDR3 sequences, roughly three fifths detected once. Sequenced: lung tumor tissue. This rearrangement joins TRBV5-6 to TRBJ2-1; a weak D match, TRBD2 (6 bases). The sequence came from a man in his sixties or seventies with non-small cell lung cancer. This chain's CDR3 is CASSWLGGSEYNEQFL. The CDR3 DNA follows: TGTGCCAGCAGCTGGCTGGGGGGATCTGAGTACAATGAGCAGTTCTTG.